This T cell receptor beta chain was identified during a study of beta chain features in type 1 diabetes. Overall study context: In age, gender and cell yields, patients were similar to healthy donors.

As every portion of the isolated RNA was reverse transcribed, the sequencing read expressed TCRB transcripts. TCRdb's copy holds only in-frame clones and misses some; the assay was immunoSEQ multiplex PCR. The data show under 950,000 clones, with roughly 15% seen just once and about 0.025% held by the top ten. A heparinised blood draw that averaged about 100 mL was obtained once from each donor. Every sorted population was more than 95% pure. Overall study findings and caveats: Here, the possible influence of HLA type (on TCRB rearrangement) remained unresolved.

Note on this clone: Its antigen is as yet unknown.

The V gene lost 4 bases and the J gene lost 1 base, with 12 bases spanning the gap. Germline CDR1 and CDR2: LNHDA and SQIVND (reference sequence). This CDR3 spans 15 amino acids. Sequencing used naive CD4+ T cells from blood. The receptor comes from a young woman in good health. The chain employs TRBV19 and TRBJ2-3; possibly TRBD2 for D (7 bases). CDR3 nucleotide sequence: TGTGCCAGTAGTAGCGGGGGCGCCGGCACAGATACGCAGTATTTT. This sequence encodes CASSSGGAGTDTQYF.